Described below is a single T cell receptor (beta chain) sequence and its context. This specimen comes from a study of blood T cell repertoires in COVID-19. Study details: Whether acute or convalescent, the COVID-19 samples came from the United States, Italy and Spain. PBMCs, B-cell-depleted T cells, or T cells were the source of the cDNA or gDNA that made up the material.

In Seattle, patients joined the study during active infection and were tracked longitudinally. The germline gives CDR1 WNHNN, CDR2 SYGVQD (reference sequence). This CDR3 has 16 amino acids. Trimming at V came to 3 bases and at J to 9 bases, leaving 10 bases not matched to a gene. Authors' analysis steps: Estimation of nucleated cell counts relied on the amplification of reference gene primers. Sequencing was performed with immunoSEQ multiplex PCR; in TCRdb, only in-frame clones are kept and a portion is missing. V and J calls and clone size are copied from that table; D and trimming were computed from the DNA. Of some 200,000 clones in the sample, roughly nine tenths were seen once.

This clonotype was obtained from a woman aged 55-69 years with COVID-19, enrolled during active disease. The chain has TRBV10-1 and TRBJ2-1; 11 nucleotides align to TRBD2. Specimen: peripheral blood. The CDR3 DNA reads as TGCGCCAGCAGTGAAGGAGTAGCGGGAGGGCCGATTGAGCAGTTCTTC. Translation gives CASSEGVAGGPIEQFF.